The 19 T cell receptor beta chains in this list originate from one sample, sequenced in a study of blood T cell repertoires in COVID-19. Profiled with immunoSEQ multiplex PCR; TCRdb holds only in-frame clones, not every one. This sample has around 270,000 clones, with about 89% found just once. Input material: peripheral blood. These TCRs come from a man between 25 and 39 years old with acute or convalescent COVID-19.

To note about this clone: Other DNA sequences within the sample encode an identical CDR3. V is TRBV18 and J is TRBJ1-2; the D gene is possibly TRBD1 (6 bases). There are 14 residues in the CDR3. Looked up from germline, CDR1 is KGHSH and CDR2 is LQKENI. V shed 2 bases and J shed 0 bases, with 7 bases lying between them. CDR3 in DNA: TGTGCCAGCTCACCAGGACAGACTAACTATGGCTACACCTTC. This translates into CASSPGQTNYGYTF. The variable domain in full, with the rest retrieved from reference TRBV18 and TRBJ1-2, is NAGVMQNPRHLVRRRGQEARLRCSPMKGHSHVYWYRQLPEEGLKFMVYLQKENIIDESGMPKERFSAEFPKEGPSILRIQQVVRGDSAAYFCASSPGQTNYGYTFGSGTRLTVV.

This rearrangement joins TRBV28 to TRBJ2-3, with TRBD2 as a possible D gene (7 bases). The V end lost 10 bases, the J end lost 1 base, and 15 bases lay between the germline ends. This CDR3 has 14 amino acids. Germline-derived CDR1 and CDR2 are MDHEN and SYDVKM. The CDR3 DNA reads as TGTGCCATACTCCCCGGGGGGCGCACAGATACGCAGTATTTT. It is translated as CAILPGGRTDTQYF. Using reference TRBV28 and TRBJ2-3 for the parts outside the CDR3, the full variable domain is DVKVTQSSRYLVKRTGEKVFLECVQDMDHENMFWYRQDPGLGLRLIYFSYDVKMKEKGDIPEGYSVSREKKERFSLILESASTNQTSMYLCAILPGGRTDTQYFGPGTRLTVL.

V usage is TRBV28 and J usage is TRBJ1-2, with D unresolved. Germline assignment: CDR1 MDHEN and CDR2 SYDVKM. Trimming removed 6 bases at V and 4 bases at J, with 9 bases between. The CDR3 sequence is 12 residues long. This CDR3 reads CASRKLGYGYTF. Written as DNA, the CDR3 is TGTGCCAGCAGAAAACTTGGCTATGGCTACACCTTC.

The chain joins TRBV4-2 to TRBJ2-3; 8 nucleotides agree with TRBD2. The CDR3 runs 16 residues. V was pared by 1 base and J by 2 bases, with 5 bases of the junction left unmatched. Germline lookup yields CDR1 LGHNA and CDR2 YNFKEQ. CDR3 region: CASSQAERGNTDTQYF. CDR3 DNA: TGTGCCAGCAGCCAAGCTGAGCGGGGGAACACAGATACGCAGTATTTT.

The CDR3 region has the DNA TGTGCCAGCAGCTTAGCCCAGGGGGGACCCTCTCACGAGCAGTACTTC. Translating gives CASSLAQGGPSHEQYF. V gene TRBV7-9 combines with J gene TRBJ2-7; D perhaps matches TRBD1 (7 bases). The CDR3 loop spans 16 amino acids. Between the trimmed V and J ends, which lost 0 bases and 5 bases, there was a span of 17 bases. Germline CDR1 and CDR2: SEHNR and FQNEAQ (reference sequence). Combining the CDR3 with reference TRBV7-9 and TRBJ2-7 gives the whole variable domain DTGVSQNPRHKITKRGQNVTFRCDPISEHNRLYWYRQTLGQGPEFLTYFQNEAQLEKSRLLSDRFSAERPKGSFSTLEIQRTEQGDSAMYLCASSLAQGGPSHEQYFGPGTRLTVT.

The genes are TRBV3-1 (or the pseudogene TRBV3-2) and TRBJ1-6; the D gene is possibly TRBD1 (5 bases). Germline V gene data show CDR1 as LGHDT and CDR2 as YNNKEL (reference sequence). The CDR3 runs to 14 residues. V lost 2 bases, J lost 5 bases, and 7 bases lay in between. CDR3 nucleotide sequence: TGTGCCAGCAGCCAAATGACAGATAATTCACCCCTCCACTTT. Protein sequence: CASSQMTDNSPLHF.

V and J are TRBV4-2 and TRBJ2-3; weak D call: TRBD2 (5 bases). The CDR3 has 16 amino acids. The V and J ends lost 6 bases and 0 bases respectively, with 16 bases between them. Germline CDR1 LGHNA, CDR2 YNFKEQ. The CDR3 DNA reads as TGTGCCAGCAGATTCCTCAGCGGAGAAAGCACAGATACGCAGTATTTT. Translating gives CASRFLSGESTDTQYF.

The chain carries TRBV19 and TRBJ2-5; perhaps TRBD1 as D (5 bases). In germline, CDR1 is LNHDA, CDR2 SQIVND (reference sequence). This CDR3 contains 13 residues. The V end lost 5 bases, the J end lost 3 bases, and 10 bases lay between the germline ends. The CDR3 nucleotides are TGTGCCAGTAGTTTCCAGGGTGAAGAGACCCAGTACTTC. It encodes CASSFQGEETQYF.

A single count supports this clone. The genes are TRBV7-2 and TRBJ1-1; the D gene is possibly TRBD1 (6 bases). The germline V gene has CDR1 SGHTA and CDR2 FQGNSA. V lost 2 bases and J lost 3, with 16 bases in between. There are 16 residues in the CDR3. CDR3 nucleotides: TGTGCCAGCAGCTTACCTCGGGGGGGCATGGACACTGAAGCTTTCTTT. Translating gives CASSLPRGGMDTEAFF.

The chain has TRBV27 and TRBJ2-3; 10 positions match TRBD2. This CDR3 region has 15 residues. Germline V gives CDR1 MNHEY, CDR2 SMNVEV (reference sequence). V lost 3 bases and J lost 5; bases outside the gene matches: 5. Written as DNA, the CDR3 is TGTGCCAGCAGTTTTCTAGCGGGAGCGGGAGATACGCAGTATTTT. This codes for CASSFLAGAGDTQYF.

The V and J genes are TRBV5-4 and TRBJ2-1; D remains ambiguous. The germline gives CDR1 SGHNT, CDR2 YYREEE (reference sequence). V lost 0 bases to trimming and J lost 5 bases, with 15 bases between them. The length of the CDR3 is 16 residues. The CDR3: CASSLGTRYPDNEQFF. The CDR3, as DNA: TGTGCCAGCAGCTTGGGTACGAGGTACCCTGACAATGAGCAGTTCTTC.

The sample holds a few counts of this clone. In nucleotides, the CDR3 is TGTGCCAGCAGCCGCCAGGGATTTAGTCAGCCCCAGCATTTT. This encodes CASSRQGFSQPQHF. The chain carries TRBV6-5 and TRBJ1-5; D might be TRBD1 (5 bases). Germline CDR1 reads MNHEY; CDR2 reads SVGAGI. This CDR3 is 14 amino acids long. Deletions cut 6 bases from V and 6 bases from J, with 15 bases between.

In this sample, this clone turned up once. The chain employs TRBV5-1 and TRBJ1-5; a weak D match, TRBD1 (6 bases). The CDR3 covers 13 residues. Per germline, CDR1 SGHRS and CDR2 YFSETQ. The V end lost 2 bases, the J end lost 7 bases, and 10 bases lay between the germline ends. The CDR3 region is CASSLKGGQPQHF. Written as DNA, the CDR3 is TGCGCCAGCAGCTTAAAGGGGGGGCAGCCCCAGCATTTT. The full variable domain, rest sourced from reference TRBV5-1 and TRBJ1-5, is KAGVTQTPRYLIKTRGQQVTLSCSPISGHRSVSWYQQTPGQGLQFLFEYFSETQRNKGNFPGRFSGRQFSNSRSEMNVSTLELGDSALYLCASSLKGGQPQHFGDGTRLSIL.

This chain uses TRBV10-1 with TRBJ2-7; a possible D gene is TRBD2 (5 bases). V lost 3 bases, J lost 7 bases, and 13 bases lay in between. Per the germline V gene, CDR1 is WNHNN and CDR2 is SYGVQD (reference sequence). This CDR3 contains 13 residues. CDR3 residues: CASSDGGRGEQYF. In DNA form, the CDR3 reads TGCGCCAGCAGTGATGGAGGCCGCGGAGAGCAGTACTTC.

The chain employs TRBV4-2 and TRBJ1-2; 10 bases agree with TRBD1. The germline gives CDR1 LGHNA, CDR2 YNFKEQ. V lost 4 bases to trimming and J lost 0 bases; unmatched junction nucleotides: 8. The CDR3 length is 17 residues. CDR3 residues: CASSLGTGALANYGYTF. For the CDR3, the DNA is TGTGCCAGCAGCCTGGGGACAGGGGCTCTAGCTAACTATGGCTACACCTTC.

V usage is TRBV9 and J usage is TRBJ2-3; 10 bases map to TRBD2. The germline V gene has CDR1 SGDLS and CDR2 YYNGEE. CDR3 length: 14 amino acids. V lost 2 bases, J lost 4 bases, and 1 base stayed unmatched. The CDR3, as DNA: TGTGCCAGCAGCGTCCTAGCGGGGGCAGATACGCAGTATTTT. It specifies CASSVLAGADTQYF. Based on the CDR3 plus reference TRBV9 and TRBJ2-3, the full variable domain is DSGVTQTPKHLITATGQRVTLRCSPRSGDLSVYWYQQSLDQGLQFLIQYYNGEERAKGNILERFSAQQFPDLHSELNLSSLELGDSALYFCASSVLAGADTQYFGPGTRLTVL.

The J gene is TRBJ2-3, the V gene TRBV4-1; TRBD2 is a possible D gene (7 bases). Germline CDR1 is MGHRA and CDR2 is YSYEKL. The ends were cut back, 0 bases at V and 8 bases at J, with 15 bases in the middle. This CDR3 is 15 amino acids long. This CDR3 reads CASSQEGGRLGTQYF. The CDR3 DNA follows: TGCGCCAGCAGCCAAGAGGGGGGGCGATTAGGTACGCAGTATTTT.

The rearrangement links TRBV5-1 to TRBJ2-1; no clear D. The V gene's germline CDR1 is SGHRS and CDR2 YFSETQ. The length of the CDR3 is 14 residues. V shed 4 bases and J shed 3 bases, with 11 bases lying between them. The CDR3 DNA sequence: TGCGCCAGCAGCGGCACAGATTTCTACAATGAGCAGTTCTTC. Its translation: CASSGTDFYNEQFF.

The count of this clone is one. The chain carries TRBV5-1 and TRBJ1-6; D ambiguous. This CDR3 has 16 residues. Germline V gives CDR1 SGHRS, CDR2 YFSETQ. V gave up 0 bases and J gave up 0 bases, with 7 bases separating them. Written as DNA, the CDR3 is TGCGCCAGCAGCTTGGGAGGGAGCTCCTATAATTCACCCCTCCACTTT. The encoded protein is CASSLGGSSYNSPLHF.